These 10 T cell receptor beta chains were sequenced from one sample in a study of T-cell memory formation after mild COVID-19. One entry per CDR3 protein results from TCRdb running MiXCR on the 5' RACE reads. The data show 300,000 to 400,000 distinct CDR3 sequences, around a sixth seen once. Input material: PBMCs or a T cell subset sorted from them (not recorded which). Receptor source: a young man who had mild COVID-19 (a few samples of this study predate the infection). Cell type and time point are not known.

This clonotype was seen just once. The J gene is TRBJ1-1, the V gene TRBV7-9; TRBD1 matches 7 bases. There are 14 residues in the CDR3. From germline, CDR1 is SEHNR and CDR2 FQNEAQ (reference sequence). V was pared by 4 bases and J by 8 bases, with 10 bases of the junction left unmatched. The DNA of the CDR3 is TGTGCCAGCAGCTCACAGGGGCAAAAGGAAGAAGCTTTCTTT. This codes for CASSSQGQKEEAFF.

This clonotype appeared a few times. The chain has TRBV9 and TRBJ2-3; D is unclear. V lost 0 bases and J 0 bases, leaving 11 bases between the germline ends. The CDR3 is 16 amino acids. The germline CDR1 and CDR2 sequences are SGDLS and YYNGEE. CDR3 sequence reads: CASSVGASPSTDTQYF. The CDR3 DNA reads TGTGCCAGCAGCGTAGGGGCAAGTCCTAGCACAGATACGCAGTATTTT.

Only a few counts were recorded for this clonotype. The CDR3 protein is CSVWMGLNEKLFF. CDR3 sequence (DNA): TGCAGCGTTTGGATGGGGCTTAATGAAAAACTGTTTTTT. This chain uses TRBV29-1 with TRBJ1-4, with D tentatively TRBD1 (5 bases). Germline assignment: CDR1 SQVTM and CDR2 ANQGSEA. The CDR3 covers 13 residues. V gave up 5 bases and J gave up 4 bases, with 11 bases separating them.

This CDR3 reads CASSYTASLNYGYTF. The CDR3 DNA reads TGTGCCAGCAGTTACACAGCCTCCCTAAACTATGGCTACACCTTC. The chain has TRBV6-5 and TRBJ1-2; D not resolved. V lost 2 bases and J lost 2, with 12 bases in between. This CDR3 comprises 15 residues. Germline lookup yields CDR1 MNHEY and CDR2 SVGAGI.

This clonotype has more than one count but fewer than ten. This chain uses TRBV11-2 with TRBJ2-2, with 10 positions matching TRBD1. V shed 1 base, J shed 0 bases, and the junction held 8 bases outside the gene matches. Germline V CDR1 and CDR2: SGHAT, FQNNGV. The CDR3 totals 19 residues. The CDR3 DNA is TGTGCCAGCAGCTTAGGGTGGAGGGACAGGGGTTCGAACACCGGGGAGCTGTTTTTT. This gives the protein CASSLGWRDRGSNTGELFF.

This sequence joins TRBV3-1 and TRBJ2-5; D remains unclear. This CDR3 has 13 residues. Between the trimmed V and J ends, which lost 4 bases and 4 bases, there was a span of 10 bases. From germline, CDR1 is LGHDT and CDR2 YNNKEL (reference sequence). The CDR3 nucleotides read TGTGCCAGCAGCCCCTATGGCCCAGAGACCCAGTACTTC. It encodes CASSPYGPETQYF.

This clonotype has at least ten counts. V usage is TRBV20-1 and J usage is TRBJ2-5; 7 bases match TRBD1. V lost 6 bases, J lost 1 base, and 8 bases stayed unmatched. The CDR3 is made up of 14 amino acids. The V gene's germline CDR1 is DFQATT and CDR2 SNEGSKA (reference sequence). As DNA, the CDR3 is TGCAGTGCAGCACCTGGGACAGTCCAAGAGACCCAGTACTTC. Translating gives CSAAPGTVQETQYF.

The rearrangement uses TRBV6-5 and TRBJ1-5; perhaps TRBD1 as D (5 bases). The length of the CDR3 is 18 residues. Trimming took 0 bases from V and 2 from J, leaving 17 bases between them. CDR1 and CDR2 (germline): MNHEY, SVGAGI. The CDR3 is CASSYSIPGSEGNQPQHF. CDR3 DNA: TGTGCCAGCAGTTACTCGATCCCAGGGAGCGAGGGCAATCAGCCCCAGCATTTT.

The chain is built from TRBV20-1 and TRBJ1-5; TRBD1 agrees at 7 bases. J was trimmed by 2 bases and V by 6 bases; bases with no gene match: 10. The CDR3 has 15 residues. Germline V gives CDR1 DFQATT, CDR2 SNEGSKA (reference sequence). The CDR3 coding sequence is TGCAGTGCAGGTGCAGGGGGGAATCGCAATCAGCCCCAGCATTTT. This translates into CSAGAGGNRNQPQHF.

The rearrangement uses TRBV19 and TRBJ2-5, with D unclear. From germline, CDR1 is LNHDA and CDR2 SQIVND (reference sequence). The CDR3 loop spans 12 amino acids. The V and J ends lost 8 bases and 5 bases respectively, with 12 bases between them. CDR3: CASGDFSETQYF. The CDR3 DNA follows: TGTGCCAGTGGAGATTTTAGTGAGACCCAGTACTTC.